The 28 T cell receptor beta chains in this list originate from one sample, sequenced in a study of blood T cell repertoires in COVID-19. Method: immunoSEQ multiplex PCR; TCRdb's copy keeps in-frame clones and lacks some. The repertoire holds tens of thousands of clones, with 80% to 90% as singletons. The source material was peripheral blood. These receptors were taken from a man older than 75 with acute or convalescent COVID-19.

The chain combines TRBV12-3 or TRBV12-4 with TRBJ1-1, with D uncertain. This CDR3 has 12 amino acids. V was pared by 7 bases and J by 7 bases, with 13 bases between. CDR3 protein: CASTPRVGEAFF. CDR3 nucleotide sequence: TGTGCCAGCACCCCTCGGGTTGGTGAAGCTTTCTTT.

This clone has just one count. The chain carries TRBV19 and TRBJ2-2; D not resolved. Trimming cost V 1 base and J 7 bases, with 10 bases left between them. Germline-derived CDR1 and CDR2 are LNHDA and SQIVND (reference sequence). The CDR3 spans 14 residues. The CDR3 DNA follows: TGTGCCAGTAGTATAGGCGCCGGTGGCGGGGAGCTGTTTTTT. It translates to CASSIGAGGGELFF.

This clone was counted between two and nine times. Other DNA sequences within the sample encode an identical CDR3. The CDR3 DNA reads TGTGCCAGCAGCCTAGTCGGCGGGGGCACAGATACGCAGTATTTT. The encoded protein is CASSLVGGGTDTQYF. The chain combines TRBV7-6 with TRBJ2-3; a possible D gene is TRBD2 (6 bases). CDR1 is SGHVS, CDR2 FNYEAQ, per germline. The CDR3 is made up of 15 amino acids. Trimming shortened V by 5 bases and J by 1 base, and 13 bases separated the two germline ends.

The V call is TRBV6-5, the J call TRBJ1-2, with a tentative D call TRBD1 (5 bases). V dropped 4 bases and J dropped 1 base, with 7 bases sitting between them. CDR3 length equals 13 residues. CDR1 MNHEY and CDR2 SVGAGI come from the germline V gene. The CDR3 is CASSLGDNYGYTF. Here the CDR3 DNA reads TGTGCCAGCAGTTTAGGGGATAACTATGGCTACACCTTC.

Points on this clone: This sample also contains other DNA sequences that code for the same CDR3. The V call is TRBV28, the J call TRBJ2-3, with D tentatively TRBD2 (6 bases). This CDR3 is built from 14 residues. Trimming removed 3 bases at V and 3 bases at J, with 10 bases between. From germline, CDR1 is MDHEN and CDR2 SYDVKM. The CDR3 nucleotides read TGTGCCAGCAGTTTCCTGGCGGGGACAGATACGCAGTATTTT. As protein: CASSFLAGTDTQYF.

J is TRBJ2-2 and V is TRBV5-1; tentative D call: TRBD2 (7 bases). Germline V gene lookup returns CDR1 SGHRS and CDR2 YFSETQ. Trimming left V 4 bases short and J 4 bases short, with 14 bases between. The CDR3 extends over 15 amino acids. CDR3 amino acids: CASSLGGESTGELFF. For the CDR3, the DNA is TGCGCCAGCAGCCTAGGGGGGGAGAGCACCGGGGAGCTGTTTTTT.

The chain recombines TRBV27 with TRBJ2-1; 8 positions match TRBD1. CDR1 is MNHEY, CDR2 SMNVEV, per germline (reference sequence). J gave up 1 base and V 7 bases, and 3 bases lay outside the gene matches. The CDR3 is 14 residues long. The CDR3 nucleotides read TGTGCCAGCAAATACAGGGGGTCCTACAATGAGCAGTTCTTC. Its protein is CASKYRGSYNEQFF.

The CDR3 DNA follows: TGTGCCAGCAGAGTCGCCTATAATAGCAATCAGCCCCAGCATTTT. Amino acid sequence: CASRVAYNSNQPQHF. The chain couples TRBV11-3 to TRBJ1-5, with D hard to call. This CDR3 is built from 15 residues. Germline V CDR1 and CDR2: SGHNT, YENEEA. V lost 6 bases to trimming and J lost 0 bases, with 12 bases between them.

V gene TRBV9 combines with J gene TRBJ2-1, with TRBD2 matching over 7 bases. Germline CDR1 and CDR2: SGDLS and YYNGEE. There are 15 residues in the CDR3. With 0 bases clipped from V and 0 bases from J, the junction kept 0 bases outside the gene matches. Written as DNA, the CDR3 is TGTGCCAGCAGCGTAGCGGGGGGCTCCTACAATGAGCAGTTCTTC. Translation: CASSVAGGSYNEQFF.

This rearrangement joins TRBV19 to TRBJ2-2; 7 nucleotides align to TRBD1. Germline trimming cut 5 bases from V and 6 bases from J; bases unmatched to any gene: 9. CDR1 LNHDA and CDR2 SQIVND come from the germline V gene (reference sequence). The CDR3 has 15 amino acids. The chain's CDR3 is CASSLGTDLAGELFF. DNA of the CDR3: TGTGCCAGTAGTTTGGGGACAGATCTGGCCGGGGAGCTGTTTTTT.

The chain carries TRBV19 and TRBJ1-4, with D unclear. Trimming shortened V by 2 bases and J by 4 bases, and 8 bases separated the two germline ends. CDR3 size: 14 residues. Germline CDR1 and CDR2: LNHDA and SQIVND (reference sequence). The CDR3 here is CASSISPLNEKLFF. The CDR3 DNA reads TGTGCCAGTAGTATATCCCCCCTTAATGAAAAACTGTTTTTT.

This clone was observed once. The chain combines TRBV5-4 with TRBJ1-1; the match to TRBD1 covers 9 bases. CDR1 and CDR2 from the germline V gene are SGHNT and YYREEE (reference sequence). After removal of 4 bases from V and 1 base from J, the junction contained 5 bases not matched to a gene. The CDR3 spans 15 residues. The CDR3 loop reads CASSHPGQGNTEAFF. The CDR3 DNA follows: TGTGCCAGCAGCCATCCGGGACAGGGGAACACTGAAGCTTTCTTT.

This chain connects TRBV5-1 to TRBJ2-7; 10 bases line up with TRBD1. The CDR3 covers 14 residues. Trimming removed 5 bases from V and 3 bases from J; junction bases left unmatched: 5. Germline-derived CDR1 and CDR2 are SGHRS and YFSETQ. The CDR3 region has the DNA TGCGCCAGCAGGATCGACAGGGGGCTCTACGAGCAGTACTTC. This encodes CASRIDRGLYEQYF.

This clone was detected only once. J is TRBJ1-1 and V is TRBV19; D not certain. Germline CDR1 LNHDA, CDR2 SQIVND (reference sequence). The CDR3 loop spans 13 amino acids. V was clipped by 5 bases and J by 0 bases, with 7 bases between them. CDR3 sequence (DNA): TGTGCCAGTAGTCGGTCAATGAACACTGAAGCTTTCTTT. Translation gives CASSRSMNTEAFF.

The V and J genes are TRBV4-1 and TRBJ2-3, with D perhaps matching TRBD2 (6 bases). With 5 bases removed from V and 0 bases from J, the gap between germline ends came to 15 bases. The V gene's germline CDR1 is MGHRA and CDR2 YSYEKL. The CDR3 is 16 amino acids. DNA for the CDR3: TGCGCCAGCAGCTCCTCCCGGGGGACTAGCACAGATACGCAGTATTTT. Translating gives CASSSSRGTSTDTQYF.

In regard to this clone: A junction boundary mismatches the germline segment, possibly from a read error. The CDR3 DNA reads as TGTGCCAGCAGCCAAGAGGGGGAGGGCTTCACCTTC. As protein: CASSQEGEGFTF. V is TRBV3-1 (or the pseudogene TRBV3-2) and J is TRBJ1-2, with D tentatively TRBD1 (5 bases). The germline V gene has CDR1 LGHDT and CDR2 YNNKEL (reference sequence). The CDR3 loop spans 12 amino acids.

The chain carries TRBV28 and TRBJ2-7; 9 bases line up with TRBD1. Germline V CDR1 and CDR2: MDHEN, SYDVKM. The V segment lost 6 bases and the J segment 6 bases; nucleotides outside the gene matches: 12. CDR3 length: 15 amino acids. This chain's CDR3 is CASSAPTGGPFEQYF. For the CDR3, the DNA is TGTGCCAGCAGCGCACCAACAGGGGGCCCTTTCGAGCAGTACTTC.

This chain connects TRBV30 to TRBJ1-2; 9 nucleotides match TRBD1. CDR3 length: 15 residues. Germline trimming cut 2 bases from V and 2 bases from J; bases unmatched to any gene: 6. Germline values: CDR1 GTSNPN, CDR2 SVGIG (reference sequence). CDR3 DNA: TGTGCCTGGAGTCTGACAGGGGGGGAGAACTATGGCTACACCTTC. As protein: CAWSLTGGENYGYTF.

V is TRBV10-2 and J is TRBJ1-2; D gene ambiguous. The V end lost 2 bases, the J end lost 4 bases, and 5 bases lay between the germline ends. Germline-derived CDR1 and CDR2 are WSHSY and SAAADI. CDR3 length: 12 amino acids. CDR3 loop: CASSEGSYGYTF. The CDR3 nucleotides read TGCGCCAGCAGTGAGGGGAGCTATGGCTACACCTTC.

The chain couples TRBV18 to TRBJ1-1, with unresolved D. The length of the CDR3 is 13 residues. Germline-derived CDR1 and CDR2 are KGHSH and LQKENI. The V end lost 3 bases, the J end lost 8 bases, and 13 bases lay between the germline ends. CDR3 in DNA: TGTGCCAGCTCACCCTCGCAGGATTTAGAAGCTTTCTTT. This sequence encodes CASSPSQDLEAFF.

V and J are TRBV19 and TRBJ1-5; TRBD1 might be the D (5 bases). Between the trimmed V and J ends, which lost 7 bases and 0 bases, there was a span of 10 bases. This CDR3 region has 14 residues. Germline V lookup: CDR1 LNHDA, CDR2 SQIVND (reference sequence). The CDR3 spells CASNQQGSNQPQHF. The CDR3 DNA is TGTGCCAGTAACCAGCAGGGTAGCAATCAGCCCCAGCATTTT.

This chain joins TRBV19 and TRBJ1-1, with TRBD1 matching 10 bases. Losses at the gene ends were 9 bases for V and 0 bases for J; bases not matched to a gene: 13. Germline CDR1 reads LNHDA; CDR2 reads SQIVND (reference sequence). CDR3 length: 17 residues. The CDR3 bases are TGTGCCAGCTCTCCTTTGGGGACAGGGGCCCTGAACACTGAAGCTTTCTTT. Translated: CASSPLGTGALNTEAFF. The complete variable domain, with remaining parts taken from reference TRBV19 and TRBJ1-1, reads DGGITQSPKYLFRKEGQNVTLSCEQNLNHDAMYWYRQDPGQGLRLIYYSQIVNDFQKGDIAEGYSVSREKKESFPLTVTSAQKNPTAFYLCASSPLGTGALNTEAFFGQGTRLTVV.

The chain links TRBV18 to TRBJ1-2, with D perhaps matching TRBD1 (5 bases). V was shortened by 3 bases and J by 7 bases, with 18 bases between the two germline ends. Germline V gene lookup returns CDR1 KGHSH and CDR2 LQKENI. This CDR3 comprises 15 residues. CDR3 sequence (DNA): TGTGCCAGCTCACCTCTTCGGGGGGAGGCTAGTGGCTACACCTTC. Translating it yields CASSPLRGEASGYTF. Variable domain in full (rest from reference TRBV18 and TRBJ1-2): NAGVMQNPRHLVRRRGQEARLRCSPMKGHSHVYWYRQLPEEGLKFMVYLQKENIIDESGMPKERFSAEFPKEGPSILRIQQVVRGDSAAYFCASSPLRGEASGYTFGSGTRLTVV.

This clone was detected only once. V is TRBV3-1 (or the pseudogene TRBV3-2) and J is TRBJ1-5; 9 bases match TRBD1. The length of the CDR3 is 15 residues. CDR1 is LGHDT, CDR2 YNNKEL, per germline (reference sequence). Trimming cost V 4 bases and J 6 bases; bases outside gene matches: 7. CDR3 DNA sequence: TGTGCCAGCAGCCTGGGGACAGGGTCTATTCAGCCCCAGCATTTT. Its protein product is CASSLGTGSIQPQHF.

The rearrangement uses TRBV11-2 and TRBJ1-5; D unclear. This CDR3 has 13 amino acids. CDR1 is SGHAT and CDR2 is FQNNGV in the germline V gene. V lost 3 bases and J lost 0, with 3 bases in between. In DNA form, the CDR3 reads TGTGCCAGCAGCTTCAGTAGCAATCAGCCCCAGCATTTT. It yields the protein CASSFSSNQPQHF.

The chain employs TRBV14 and TRBJ1-4, with D maybe TRBD1 (6 bases). Germline CDR1 is SGHDN and CDR2 is FVKESK. The V gene lost 1 base and the J gene lost 3 bases, with 9 bases spanning the gap. The CDR3 runs 15 residues. The CDR3 loop is CASSQVRGSNEKLFF. The CDR3 nucleotides are TGTGCCAGCAGCCAAGTCAGGGGTTCTAATGAAAAACTGTTTTTT.

This sequence joins TRBV5-4 and TRBJ2-1; D is unresolved. Germline CDR1 and CDR2: SGHNT and YYREEE (reference sequence). Deletions cut 4 bases from V and 4 bases from J, with 3 bases between. There are 11 residues in the CDR3. The CDR3 region has the DNA TGTGCCAGCAGCGAGTACAATGAGCAGTTCTTC. Amino acids: CASSEYNEQFF.

This chain joins TRBV29-1 and TRBJ2-3; 7 bases align to TRBD2. Germline CDR1 SQVTM, CDR2 ANQGSEA. This CDR3 is built from 14 residues. V gave up 3 bases and J gave up 1 base; unmatched junction bases: 4. Written as DNA, the CDR3 is TGCAGCGTTGAGGGCGGGAGAGGCACAGATACGCAGTATTTT. It codes for CSVEGGRGTDTQYF.